The 3 T cell receptor beta chains given below trace back to one sample, sequenced in a study of lymphopenia after photon versus proton radiotherapy. Profiling relied on immunoSEQ multiplex PCR, and the TCRdb table lists in-frame clones only, not all of them. This table has approximately 170,000 clones, roughly nine tenths appearing once. This sample comprised peripheral blood, obtained from a patient treated with photon-based radiotherapy. Receptors were obtained from a man aged 50-60 years with gastric cancer.

The chain employs TRBV7-6 and TRBJ2-3; 9 positions agree with TRBD2. The V gene's germline CDR1 is SGHVS and CDR2 FNYEAQ. The CDR3 has 15 amino acids. V lost 5 bases and J lost 7; bases outside the gene matches: 10. CDR3 DNA: TGTGCCAGCAGCCTGTCTGGACTAGCGCACCATACGCAGTATTTT. It encodes CASSLSGLAHHTQYF.

This chain connects TRBV4-2 to TRBJ1-2; TRBD1 might be the D (5 bases). This CDR3 region has 14 residues. The V gene's germline CDR1 is LGHNA and CDR2 YNFKEQ. V was cut by 4 bases and J by 4 bases, with 13 bases left in between. The CDR3 sequence is CASSRDRGRYGYTF. The CDR3 region has the DNA TGTGCCAGCAGCCGAGACAGAGGCCGCTATGGCTACACCTTC.

CDR3 protein: CASSQDVALGTEAFF. The CDR3 nucleotides are TGTGCCAGCAGCCAAGATGTGGCCTTGGGGACTGAAGCTTTCTTT. V usage is TRBV14 and J usage is TRBJ1-1; D is unclear. V shed 0 bases and J shed 5 bases, with 13 bases lying between them. This CDR3 comprises 15 residues. Germline CDR1 and CDR2: SGHDN and FVKESK.